This T cell receptor beta chain appears in the sequencing data of a study of blood T cell repertoires in COVID-19. Study summary: Material from acute and convalescent COVID-19 was sourced from the United States, Italy and Spain.

Authors' methods: Nucleated cell counts were estimated from reference gene primer amplification. The table came from immunoSEQ multiplex PCR; TCRdb's copy has only in-frame clones and leaves some out. That table is the source of V, J and clone size, and D and trimming were worked out from the DNA. The profile shows 200,000 to 250,000 clones, roughly 80% of them singletons. Per germline, CDR1 SGHDN and CDR2 FVKESK. Losses at the gene ends were 4 bases for V and 3 bases for J; bases not matched to a gene: 7. The CDR3 is 15 amino acids. The sample consisted of peripheral blood. The TCR was taken from a woman of 80 years or more with COVID-19, enrolled during active disease. The J gene is TRBJ1-1, the V gene TRBV14, with 8 bases lining up with TRBD1. The CDR3 nucleotides are TGTGCCAGCAGCCCTCGGACAGGGTGGGACACTGAAGCTTTCTTT. Encoded protein: CASSPRTGWDTEAFF.